The 21 T cell receptor beta chains reported below all come from one sample, sequenced in a study of OX40 agonist ivuxolimab in advanced cancers. The table came from immunoSEQ multiplex PCR; TCRdb's copy has only in-frame clones and leaves some out. The top ten hold approximately 0.44% of the sample, which has approximately 58,000 clones, approximately 90% seen once. The sequencing used CD4+ or CD8+ T cells sorted from blood, collected in a trial of the OX40 agonist ivuxolimab. These receptors were obtained from an adult with an advanced solid tumor such as melanoma, head and neck, liver or kidney cancer.

The rearrangement joins TRBV5-6 to TRBJ1-6; D is unclear. The CDR3 has 17 amino acids. The germline V gene has CDR1 SGHDT and CDR2 YYEEEE. V lost 3 bases and J lost 3, with 16 bases in between. CDR3 sequence reads: CASSSPAVGNYNSPLHF. The CDR3 DNA follows: TGTGCCAGCAGCTCCCCCGCAGTGGGGAACTATAATTCACCCCTCCACTTT.

The genes are TRBV5-1 and TRBJ2-3; no reliable D call. Germline CDR1 is SGHRS and CDR2 is YFSETQ. This CDR3 spans 15 amino acids. The ends were cut back, 0 bases at V and 2 bases at J, with 10 bases in the middle. CDR3 loop: CASSLGSKVTDTQYF. In nucleotides, the CDR3 is TGCGCCAGCAGCTTGGGCTCCAAAGTCACAGATACGCAGTATTTT.

V usage is TRBV7-2 and J usage is TRBJ2-3, with TRBD2 matching 8 bases. This CDR3 spans 14 amino acids. The V gene's germline CDR1 is SGHTA and CDR2 FQGNSA. Germline trimming cut 5 bases from V and 5 bases from J; bases unmatched to any gene: 6. This CDR3 reads CASSAIAGRDTQYF. The CDR3, as DNA: TGTGCCAGCAGCGCCATAGCGGGGCGAGATACGCAGTATTTT.

This sequence joins TRBV7-9 and TRBJ2-2; TRBD2 might be the D (6 bases). The V and J ends lost 7 bases and 0 bases respectively, with 12 bases between them. Looked up from germline, CDR1 is SEHNR and CDR2 is FQNEAQ (reference sequence). CDR3 length: 15 amino acids. The CDR3 region is CASKVGGSNTGELFF. Written as DNA, the CDR3 is TGTGCCAGCAAGGTGGGGGGATCGAACACCGGGGAGCTGTTTTTT.

The J gene is TRBJ2-5, the V gene TRBV30; TRBD2 matches 9 bases. V was clipped by 1 base and J by 4 bases; unmatched bases: 1. Germline assignment: CDR1 GTSNPN and CDR2 SVGIG (reference sequence). The CDR3 runs 13 residues. The CDR3: CAWSGGLAETQYF. In DNA form, the CDR3 reads TGTGCCTGGAGTGGGGGACTAGCAGAGACCCAGTACTTC. Full variable domain (outside the CDR3, taken from reference TRBV30 and TRBJ2-5): SQTIHQWPATLVQPVGSPLSLECTVEGTSNPNLYWYRQAAGRGLQLLFYSVGIGQISSEVPQNLSASRPQDRQFILSSKKLLLSDSGFYLCAWSGGLAETQYFGPGTRLLVL.

This chain connects TRBV15 to TRBJ2-7; D gene ambiguous. CDR3 size: 13 residues. V gave up 0 bases and J gave up 4 bases, with 7 bases separating them. Germline-derived CDR1 and CDR2 are LNHNV and YYDKDF (reference sequence). The CDR3 here is CATSRERLYEQYF. CDR3 in DNA: TGTGCCACCAGCAGAGAAAGGCTTTACGAGCAGTACTTC.

This clone showed up just a few times. Other DNA sequences in the sample encode the same CDR3. The genes are TRBV6-5 and TRBJ2-5, with 11 bases lining up with TRBD1. Trimming at V came to 0 bases and at J to 6 bases, leaving 6 bases not matched to a gene. There are 16 residues in the CDR3. CDR1 and CDR2 from the germline V gene are MNHEY and SVGAGI. This CDR3 reads CASSYSSGTGGQTQYF. The CDR3 region has the DNA TGTGCCAGCAGTTACTCCTCCGGGACAGGGGGACAGACCCAGTACTTC.

The chain uses TRBV7-6 and TRBJ2-7; D not certain. Trimming took off 5 bases at V and 0 bases at J, with 8 bases between the two ends. CDR3 size: 13 residues. Germline CDR1 SGHVS, CDR2 FNYEAQ. The CDR3 DNA sequence: TGTGCCAGCAGCCCAAACCCCTCCTACGAGCAGTACTTC. Encoded protein: CASSPNPSYEQYF.

The V call is TRBV30, the J call TRBJ2-1, with 11 bases that match TRBD2. The CDR3 is 14 amino acids. Germline values: CDR1 GTSNPN, CDR2 SVGIG (reference sequence). V gave up 4 bases and J gave up 7 bases; unmatched junction bases: 6. DNA of the CDR3: TGTGCCTGGAACCGACTAGCGGGAAGTAATGAGCAGTTCTTC. Residues: CAWNRLAGSNEQFF.

The rearrangement joins TRBV16 to TRBJ2-1, with 7 bases aligning to TRBD2. This CDR3 comprises 13 residues. The V segment lost 3 bases and the J segment 9 bases; nucleotides outside the gene matches: 5. From germline, CDR1 is KGHSY and CDR2 FQNENV. The CDR3: CASSQGGWGEQFF. In DNA, the CDR3 is TGTGCCAGCAGCCAGGGAGGGTGGGGTGAGCAGTTCTTC.

The V call is TRBV18, the J call TRBJ2-2; D possibly corresponds to TRBD2 (6 bases). Germline-derived CDR1 and CDR2 are KGHSH and LQKENI. There are 15 residues in the CDR3. V lost 0 bases and J lost 6, with 11 bases in between. This CDR3 reads CASSPPSLASGELFF. Here the CDR3 DNA reads TGTGCCAGCTCACCACCGAGCCTAGCGTCCGGGGAGCTGTTTTTT.

This chain uses TRBV21-1 with TRBJ1-4. TRBV21-1 is a pseudogene segment. The CDR3 spans 15 residues. CDR3 DNA sequence: TGTGCCAGCAGGCTAACCCCCGGGTCTAATGAAAAACTGTTTTTT. It codes for CASRLTPGSNEKLFF.

V usage is TRBV6-5 and J usage is TRBJ1-1, with unresolved D. The V and J ends lost 0 bases and 3 bases respectively, with 8 bases between them. This CDR3 region has 14 residues. The germline CDR1 and CDR2 sequences are MNHEY and SVGAGI. CDR3 residues: CASSYSTRDTEAFF. CDR3 nucleotides: TGTGCCAGCAGTTACTCGACCCGTGACACTGAAGCTTTCTTT.

The chain is built from TRBV6-5 and TRBJ2-7; D may correspond to TRBD1 or TRBD2 (5 bases each). CDR1 MNHEY and CDR2 SVGAGI come from the germline V gene. Trimming shortened V by 7 bases and J by 0 bases, and 16 bases separated the two germline ends. CDR3 length: 15 residues. DNA for the CDR3: TGTGCCAGCATCTCAGGATGGGGGTCCTCCTACGAGCAGTACTTC. It encodes CASISGWGSSYEQYF.

The gene calls are TRBV18 and TRBJ2-7; 9 bases are a match to TRBD2. This CDR3 has 15 residues. Germline assignment: CDR1 KGHSH and CDR2 LQKENI. Trimming took 3 bases from V and 2 from J; bases not matched to a gene: 5. The CDR3 sequence is CASSPWTSETYEQYF. The CDR3 region has the DNA TGTGCCAGCTCACCTTGGACTAGCGAGACCTACGAGCAGTACTTC.

This chain connects TRBV18 to TRBJ1-4; no reliable D call. Germline V gene data show CDR1 as KGHSH and CDR2 as LQKENI. CDR3 size: 14 residues. V lost 1 base to trimming and J lost 5 bases, with 8 bases between them. In DNA, the CDR3 is TGTGCCAGCTCACCACTAGCGGAGAATGAAAAACTGTTTTTT. It specifies CASSPLAENEKLFF.

V gene TRBV19 combines with J gene TRBJ1-3; 8 bases align to TRBD1. The ends lost 4 bases at V and 1 base at J; junction bases unmatched: 12. Germline CDR1 and CDR2: LNHDA and SQIVND (reference sequence). The CDR3 sequence is 18 residues long. CDR3 sequence: CASSKSRQGSVSGNTIYF. In DNA form, the CDR3 reads TGTGCCAGTAGTAAATCCAGACAGGGGAGTGTTTCTGGAAACACCATATATTTT.

This chain connects TRBV5-8 to TRBJ2-2; D is undetermined. This CDR3 contains 15 residues. V was clipped by 0 bases and J by 2 bases, with 8 bases between them. Germline values: CDR1 SGHTS, CDR2 YDEGEE. The CDR3 region is CASSLGSINTGELFF. The CDR3 coding sequence is TGTGCCAGCAGCTTGGGGAGTATTAACACCGGGGAGCTGTTTTTT.

This chain's CDR3 is CASSLYPGGNEQFF. CDR3 coding DNA: TGTGCCAGCAGTTTATACCCCGGGGGCAATGAGCAGTTCTTC. The rearrangement links TRBV28 to TRBJ2-1, with a possible D match to TRBD2 (6 bases). This CDR3 region has 14 residues. Germline assignment: CDR1 MDHEN and CDR2 SYDVKM. Trimming cost V 1 base and J 6 bases, with 10 bases left between them.

The V and J genes are TRBV21-1 and TRBJ1-5. TRBV21-1 is a listed pseudogene. CDR3 length: 20 amino acids. CDR3 DNA sequence: TGTGCCAGCAGCAAACCGGGGGGGTGTGGAAACTACTATAGCAATCAGCCCCAGCATTTT. Translated: CASSKPGGCGNYYSNQPQHF.

This clone was seen once. The V and J genes are TRBV21-1 and TRBJ2-4; the table's D call TRBD2 went unverified against the DNA. TRBV21-1 is given as a pseudogene. The CDR3 consists of 20 residues. The CDR3 region is CASSARQGRGLADNKNIQYF. In DNA form, the CDR3 reads TGTGCCAGCAGCGCCCGACAGGGAAGGGGACTAGCGGACAACAAAAACATTCAGTACTTC.